This T cell receptor (beta chain) was sequenced in a study of cytomegalovirus exposure and HLA in healthy donors. The PCR was carried out with 60 Vbeta primers and 13 Jbeta primers. The repertoire was sequenced with immunoSEQ multiplex PCR; TCRdb's copy has only in-frame clones and lacks some. The table shows 60,000 to 95,000 clones, with 70% to 85% occurring only once. The sequence was collected from a man in his 70s in good health and CMV-seropositive. The sequencing input was PBMCs.

The CDR3 loop is CASSKNRQGASETQYF. The CDR3 DNA reads TGTGCCAGCAGCAAGAATAGGCAGGGGGCCTCTGAGACCCAGTACTTC. The chain is built from TRBV7-9 and TRBJ2-5, with 8 nucleotides matching TRBD1. Germline-derived CDR1 and CDR2 are SEHNR and FQNEAQ (reference sequence). The V and J ends lost 5 bases and 5 bases, in that order; junction bases with no gene match: 13. The CDR3 length is 16 residues.